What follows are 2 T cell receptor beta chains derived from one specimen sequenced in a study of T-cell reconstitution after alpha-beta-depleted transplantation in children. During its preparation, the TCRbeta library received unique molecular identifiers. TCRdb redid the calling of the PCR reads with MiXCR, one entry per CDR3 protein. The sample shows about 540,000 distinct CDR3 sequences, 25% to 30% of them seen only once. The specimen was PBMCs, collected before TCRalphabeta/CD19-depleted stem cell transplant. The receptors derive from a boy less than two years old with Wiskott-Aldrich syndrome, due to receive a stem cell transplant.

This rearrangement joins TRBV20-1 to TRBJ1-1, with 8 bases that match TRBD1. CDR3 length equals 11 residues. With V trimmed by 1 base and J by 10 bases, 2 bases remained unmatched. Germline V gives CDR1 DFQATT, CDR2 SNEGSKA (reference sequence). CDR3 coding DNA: TGCAGTGCTAGAGGGACAGGGCTAGCTTTCTTT. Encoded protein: CSARGTGLAFF.

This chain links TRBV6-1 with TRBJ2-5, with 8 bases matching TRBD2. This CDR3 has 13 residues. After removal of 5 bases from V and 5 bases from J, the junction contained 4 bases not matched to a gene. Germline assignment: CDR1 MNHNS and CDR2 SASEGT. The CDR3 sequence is CASSSGSRETQYF. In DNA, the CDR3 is TGTGCCAGCAGTAGCGGGAGCCGGGAGACCCAGTACTTC.